The rows below give T cell receptor beta chains drawn from one sample of a study of blood T cell repertoires in COVID-19. TCRdb keeps only in-frame clones here, not all; method: immunoSEQ multiplex PCR. The sample has about 130,000 clones, roughly 84% seen once. The sequencing input was peripheral blood. The receptor set was obtained from a man aged 60 to 75 with acute or convalescent COVID-19. Both conserved end residues are part of each CDR3. Fields, in order: J gene, D gene, V gene, clone size, CDR3 DNA, CDR3 protein. D genes are given only for firm matches. Some rows have no size entry. The others give once, few or many, or a class for an expanded clone.

J: TRBJ2-3; D: -; V: TRBV5-1; size: -; DNA: TGCGCCAGCAGCTTGGGACTCCTTTTGACAGATACGCAGTATTTT; CDR3: CASSLGLLLTDTQYF
J: TRBJ2-6; D: -; V: TRBV9; size: -; DNA: TGTGCCAGCAGCGTAGACGCCAGGATCCTCTCTGGGGCCAACGTCCTGACTTTC; CDR3: CASSVDARILSGANVLTF
J: TRBJ1-6; D: TRBD1; V: TRBV6-5; size: -; DNA: TGTGCCAGCAGCGGACCGGAGACAGGGGTTTCACCCCTCCACTTT; CDR3: CASSGPETGVSPLHF
J: TRBJ1-2; D: TRBD1; V: TRBV15; size: -; DNA: TGTGCCACCAGCAGAGATTACCCGACAGGGGTGAATGGCTACACCTTC; CDR3: CATSRDYPTGVNGYTF
J: TRBJ2-5; D: TRBD1; V: TRBV5-4; size: -; DNA: TGTGCCAGCAGCCAGGGACAGGGGGCTTTGGGTGAGACCCAGTACTTC; CDR3: CASSQGQGALGETQYF
J: TRBJ2-1; D: TRBD2; V: TRBV19; size: -; DNA: TGTGCCAGTAGAAGCGGGAGGCGCTACAATGAGCAGTTCTTC; CDR3: CASRSGRRYNEQFF
J: TRBJ1-2; D: -; V: TRBV4-1; size: -; DNA: TGCGCCAGCAGCCAAGAAGGACTCGTGAGGGATGGCTACACCTTC; CDR3: CASSQEGLVRDGYTF
J: TRBJ2-5; D: TRBD1; V: TRBV5-1; size: -; DNA: TGCGCCAGCAGCTTGAAGTTGATGACAGGGGGCGGAGTGGAGACCCAGTACTTC; CDR3: CASSLKLMTGGGVETQYF
J: TRBJ2-7; D: TRBD1; V: TRBV19; size: -; DNA: TGTGCCAGTAGCCCTACGAGGACAGGGGGCCTGGATGAGCAGTACTTC; CDR3: CASSPTRTGGLDEQYF
J: TRBJ1-4; D: -; V: TRBV19; size: -; DNA: TGTGCCAGTAGTATAGCAGGAGGGTTAGGGGAAAAACTGTTTTTT; CDR3: CASSIAGGLGEKLFF
J: TRBJ2-2; D: -; V: TRBV5-1; size: once; DNA: TGCGCCAGCAGCGGGGGCGGGGGCAACACCGGGGAGCTGTTTTTT; CDR3: CASSGGGGNTGELFF
J: TRBJ2-7; D: TRBD1; V: TRBV6-6; size: few; DNA: TGTGCCAGCAGTTTCCTGGGACAGGTGGGCTACGAGCAGTACTTC; CDR3: CASSFLGQVGYEQYF
J: TRBJ2-7; D: -; V: TRBV9; size: -; DNA: TGTGCCAGCAGCGGGAGGAACTCTGGCGAGCAGTACTTC; CDR3: CASSGRNSGEQYF
J: TRBJ2-7; D: TRBD1; V: TRBV12-3/TRBV12-4; size: -; DNA: TGTGCCAGCAGTTTATTCGACAGGGCCGAGCAGTACTTC; CDR3: CASSLFDRAEQYF
J: TRBJ2-6; D: -; V: TRBV7-9; size: -; DNA: TGTGCCAGCGCCATGGGCCCTGGGGCCAACGTCCTGACTTTC; CDR3: CASAMGPGANVLTF
J: TRBJ2-1; D: -; V: TRBV20-1; size: -; DNA: TGCAGTGCTAGTCGGGAACCATCCAATGAGCAGTTCTTC; CDR3: CSASREPSNEQFF
J: TRBJ2-7; D: -; V: TRBV29-1; size: few; DNA: TGCAGCGCTAGACAAGGAAATGAGCAGTACTTC; CDR3: CSARQGNEQYF
J: TRBJ2-7; D: -; V: TRBV19; size: few; DNA: TGTGCCAGTAGCGGACAGTCTTACTACGAGCAGTACTTC; CDR3: CASSGQSYYEQYF
J: TRBJ2-7; D: TRBD1; V: TRBV27; size: -; DNA: TGTGCCAGCAGGTGGGACAGGAGGTCCTACGAGCAGTACTTC; CDR3: CASRWDRRSYEQYF
J: TRBJ2-1; D: TRBD1; V: TRBV18; size: -; DNA: TGTGCCAGCTCACCTCGGGACAGGGTAGGTGAGCAGTTCTTC; CDR3: CASSPRDRVGEQFF
J: TRBJ1-1; D: TRBD1; V: TRBV19; size: -; DNA: TGTGCCAGTAATAGTCCGGGACAGGGGTACACTGAAGCTTTCTTT; CDR3: CASNSPGQGYTEAFF
J: TRBJ2-2; D: TRBD2; V: TRBV19; size: -; DNA: TGTGCCAGTAGTGAACTTAGCGGGAGAAACACCGGGGAGCTGTTTTTT; CDR3: CASSELSGRNTGELFF
J: TRBJ1-4; D: -; V: TRBV5-1; size: -; DNA: TGCGCCAGCAGCAGGGAGGGGAGGACTAATGAAAAACTGTTTTTT; CDR3: CASSREGRTNEKLFF
J: TRBJ2-2; D: -; V: TRBV2; size: -; DNA: TGTGCCACGAGGACAGAAAGGGCGGCCGGGGAGCTGTTTTTT; CDR3: CATRTERAAGELFF
J: TRBJ2-3; D: -; V: TRBV7-3; size: few; DNA: TGTGCCAGCAGCCCAAGGGGGGGTTCCCCAACAGATACGCAGTATTTT; CDR3: CASSPRGGSPTDTQYF
J: TRBJ2-2; D: -; V: TRBV29-1; size: -; DNA: TGCAGCGTTGCTCGGGGAACCGGGGAGCTGTTTTTT; CDR3: CSVARGTGELFF
J: TRBJ1-1; D: TRBD1; V: TRBV9; size: -; DNA: TGTGCCAGCAGCGAACAGGGGACTCGGTTGAACACTGAAGCTTTCTTT; CDR3: CASSEQGTRLNTEAFF
J: TRBJ2-6; D: -; V: TRBV24-1; size: once; DNA: TGTGCCACCAGTGACCCCGACAGCGCCTCTGGGGCCAACGTCCTGACTTTC; CDR3: CATSDPDSASGANVLTF